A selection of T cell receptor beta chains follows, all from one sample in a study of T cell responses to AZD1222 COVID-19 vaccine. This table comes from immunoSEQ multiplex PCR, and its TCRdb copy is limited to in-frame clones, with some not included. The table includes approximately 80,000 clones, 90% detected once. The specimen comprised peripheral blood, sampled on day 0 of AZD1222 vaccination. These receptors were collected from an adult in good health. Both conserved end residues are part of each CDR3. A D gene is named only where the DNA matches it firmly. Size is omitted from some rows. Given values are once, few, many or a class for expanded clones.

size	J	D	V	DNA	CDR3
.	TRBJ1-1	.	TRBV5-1	TGCGCCAGCAGCCTGGGACACTCCACATTGGGGACTGAAGCTTTCTTT	CASSLGHSTLGTEAFF
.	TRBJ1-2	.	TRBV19	TGTGCCAGTAGAACTAACCCAGGGGAGAGACTAGTCAGCTACACCTTC	CASRTNPGERLVSYTF
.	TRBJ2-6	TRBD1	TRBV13	TGTGCCAGCAGCTTGGGACAGGGCGACTCTGGGGCCAACGTCCTGACTTTC	CASSLGQGDSGANVLTF
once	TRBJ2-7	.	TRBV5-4	TGTGCCACCCGGAGGGTCGGGGTGCCGGGCGAGCAGTACTTC	CATRRVGVPGEQYF
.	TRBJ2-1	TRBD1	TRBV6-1	TGTGCCAGCAGTGAAATTGGACAGGGGGTCGGGCAGTTCTTC	CASSEIGQGVGQFF
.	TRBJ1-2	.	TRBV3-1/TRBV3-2	TGTGCCAGCAGTCCGGAGTTCCTAGCTAACTATGGCTACACCTTC	CASSPEFLANYGYTF
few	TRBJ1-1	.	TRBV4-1	TGCGCCAGCAGCCGCCGGGACGCTGAGACTGAAGCTTTCTTT	CASSRRDAETEAFF
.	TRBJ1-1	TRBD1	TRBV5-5	TGTGCCAGCAGCTTTAGAGACGGGACAGGGGCTTTCTTT	CASSFRDGTGAFF
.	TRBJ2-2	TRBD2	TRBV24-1	TGTGCCACCAGTGTAAGCGGGGGCTACACCGGGGAGCTGTTTTTT	CATSVSGGYTGELFF
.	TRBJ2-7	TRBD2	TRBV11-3	TGTGCCAGCAGCTTAAGGGCCAGCGGGGGAGTAGGATACGAGCAGTACTTC	CASSLRASGGVGYEQYF
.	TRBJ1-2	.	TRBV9	TGTGCCAGCAGCGTAGAAGGCGGCACCTCCAACTATGGCTACACCTTC	CASSVEGGTSNYGYTF
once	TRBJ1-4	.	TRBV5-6	TGTGCCAGCAGCTTGGGACACAGGGAGGACTGGAATGAAAAACTGTTTTTT	CASSLGHREDWNEKLFF
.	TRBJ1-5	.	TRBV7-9	TGTGCCAGCAGTGACAGTAACAATCAGCCCCAGCATTTT	CASSDSNNQPQHF
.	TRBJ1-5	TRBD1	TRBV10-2	TGCGCCAGCAGGGATGGACAGGGACGGAATCAGCCCCAGCATTTT	CASRDGQGRNQPQHF
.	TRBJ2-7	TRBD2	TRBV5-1	TGCGCCAGCAGCTTATCTCCGGGACTAGCGTCGGGCGAGCAGTACTTC	CASSLSPGLASGEQYF